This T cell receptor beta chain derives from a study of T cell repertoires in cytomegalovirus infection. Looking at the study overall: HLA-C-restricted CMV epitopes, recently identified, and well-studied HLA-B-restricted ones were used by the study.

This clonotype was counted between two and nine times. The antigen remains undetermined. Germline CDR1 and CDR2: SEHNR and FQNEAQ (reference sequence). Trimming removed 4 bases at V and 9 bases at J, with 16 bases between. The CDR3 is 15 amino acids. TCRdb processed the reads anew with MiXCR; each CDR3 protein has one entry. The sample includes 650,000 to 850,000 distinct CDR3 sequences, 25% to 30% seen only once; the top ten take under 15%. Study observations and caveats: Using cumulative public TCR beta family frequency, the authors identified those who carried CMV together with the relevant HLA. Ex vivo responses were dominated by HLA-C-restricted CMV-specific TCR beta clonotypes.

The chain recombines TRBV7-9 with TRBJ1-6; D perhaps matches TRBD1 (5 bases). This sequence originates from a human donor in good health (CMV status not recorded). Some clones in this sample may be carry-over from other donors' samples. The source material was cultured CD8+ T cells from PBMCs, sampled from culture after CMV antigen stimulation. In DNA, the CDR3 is TGTGCCAGCAGCTCCTTGGCTGGGGCGGGTTCACCCCTCCACTTT. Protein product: CASSSLAGAGSPLHF.